These 30 T cell receptor beta chains came from one sample sequenced in a study of cytomegalovirus exposure and HLA in healthy donors. A multiplex PCR was run with 60 Vbeta primers and 13 Jbeta primers. TCRdb keeps only in-frame clones here, not all; method: immunoSEQ multiplex PCR. The repertoire includes about 130,000 clones, around four fifths of them detected once, and around 0.92% sits in the top ten. The sequencing input was PBMCs. The receptors shown here come from a human donor in good health.

This clone occurred a few times. In nucleotides, the CDR3 is TGTGCCAGCAGCTGGGGGGAGGGTAGTCAGCCCCAGCATTTT. It specifies CASSWGEGSQPQHF. V is TRBV5-4 and J is TRBJ1-5, with D possibly being TRBD1 (5 bases). V lost 3 bases, J lost 6 bases, and 13 bases lay in between. Per germline, CDR1 SGHNT and CDR2 YYREEE (reference sequence). The CDR3 consists of 14 residues.

The CDR3 DNA is TGTGCCAGCAGTTACACCCGGGACAGTTGGGGTGAAGCTTTCTTT. The encoded protein is CASSYTRDSWGEAFF. The rearrangement joins TRBV6-5 to TRBJ1-1, with 7 bases identical to TRBD1. The germline gives CDR1 MNHEY, CDR2 SVGAGI. Losses at the gene ends were 2 bases for V and 7 bases for J; bases not matched to a gene: 10. The CDR3 loop spans 15 amino acids.

V gene TRBV27 combines with J gene TRBJ2-3, with TRBD1 identical over 8 bases. CDR3 length: 13 amino acids. CDR1 and CDR2 from the germline V gene are MNHEY and SMNVEV (reference sequence). Trimming cost V 7 bases and J 2 bases; bases outside gene matches: 2. The CDR3 DNA sequence: TGTGCCAGCACGACAGGGGACACAGATACGCAGTATTTT. Encoded protein: CASTTGDTDTQYF.

The DNA for the CDR3 is TGTGCCAGCAGCTCCCTATCGCAGGAGCTGTTTTTT. Translated, it gives CASSSLSQELFF. The gene calls are TRBV7-6 and TRBJ2-2; no firm D call. This CDR3 region has 12 residues. Germline CDR1 and CDR2: SGHVS and FNYEAQ. The germline V and J ends were trimmed by 4 bases and 10 bases, with 10 bases remaining between them.

This sequence joins TRBV7-6 and TRBJ1-2; tentative D call: TRBD1 (5 bases). Trimming shortened V by 0 bases and J by 6 bases, and 11 bases separated the two germline ends. This CDR3 contains 14 residues. CDR1 and CDR2 (germline): SGHVS, FNYEAQ. This chain's CDR3 is CASSLAGGGDGYTF. Written as DNA, the CDR3 is TGTGCCAGCAGCTTAGCGGGAGGAGGGGATGGCTACACCTTC.

DNA for the CDR3: TGCAGCGTTGCTCAGGGGGCGCGGGACACTGAAGCTTTCTTT. Residues: CSVAQGARDTEAFF. J is TRBJ1-1 and V is TRBV29-1; 8 bases match TRBD1. The germline V gene has CDR1 SQVTM and CDR2 ANQGSEA. Unmatched junction bases numbered 7, after V lost 4 bases and J lost 3 bases. The CDR3 sequence is 14 residues long.

J is TRBJ2-7 and V is TRBV19; 9 positions match TRBD1. Trimming removed 3 bases from V and 6 bases from J; junction bases left unmatched: 6. CDR3 length: 14 amino acids. Germline V gene lookup returns CDR1 LNHDA and CDR2 SQIVND (reference sequence). CDR3 nucleotides: TGTGCCAGTAGTATTTTACAGGGGGCCTCCGAGCAGTACTTC. Translating gives CASSILQGASEQYF.

The chain employs TRBV6-5 and TRBJ1-2, with D unresolved. Germline CDR1 and CDR2: MNHEY and SVGAGI. The CDR3 totals 12 residues. Trimming took off 8 bases at V and 6 bases at J, with 13 bases between the two ends. This CDR3 is CASYLWENGYTF. CDR3 nucleotide sequence: TGTGCCAGCTATCTATGGGAGAATGGCTACACCTTC.

This clone showed up just a few times. The chain combines TRBV2 with TRBJ1-2; 7 bases line up with TRBD1. Germline V lookup: CDR1 SNHLY, CDR2 FYNNEI. The CDR3 runs to 12 residues. With 6 bases clipped from V and 4 bases from J, the junction kept 2 bases outside the gene matches. CDR3 protein: CASRRTGYGYTF. For the CDR3, the DNA is TGTGCCAGCAGGCGGACAGGCTATGGCTACACCTTC.

This chain uses TRBV28 with TRBJ2-5; TRBD2 agrees at 7 bases. This CDR3 region has 14 residues. V lost 4 bases, J lost 3 bases, and 5 bases stayed unmatched. Germline V gives CDR1 MDHEN, CDR2 SYDVKM. CDR3 DNA sequence: TGTGCCAGCAGTTCCGGGGGGACGGAAGAGACCCAGTACTTC. Translating gives CASSSGGTEETQYF. The variable domain in full, completed from reference TRBV28 and TRBJ2-5, reads DVKVTQSSRYLVKRTGEKVFLECVQDMDHENMFWYRQDPGLGLRLIYFSYDVKMKEKGDIPEGYSVSREKKERFSLILESASTNQTSMYLCASSSGGTEETQYFGPGTRLLVL.

V and J are TRBV12-5 and TRBJ1-1, with 7 bases matching TRBD1. V trimming: 2 bases; J trimming: 8 bases; junction bases outside the gene matches: 11. The CDR3 runs 15 residues. Germline CDR1 and CDR2: LGHNT and FRNRAP. As DNA, the CDR3 is TGTGCTAGTGGTTTGACAACCGGGACAGCCGAAGAAGCTTTCTTT. It encodes CASGLTTGTAEEAFF.

Of note for this clone: Within the sample, other DNA sequences also encode this same CDR3. J is TRBJ1-1 and V is TRBV7-3; D remains unclear. From germline, CDR1 is SGHTA and CDR2 FQGTGA. The CDR3 is 13 amino acids. With 5 bases removed from V and 2 bases from J, the gap between germline ends came to 9 bases. The CDR3 loop is CASSRDRNTEAFF. The CDR3 DNA reads TGTGCCAGCAGCCGGGATCGAAACACTGAAGCTTTCTTT.

V gene TRBV27 combines with J gene TRBJ2-1, with 16 bases fitting TRBD2. Germline V lookup: CDR1 MNHEY, CDR2 SMNVEV (reference sequence). With V trimmed by 2 bases and J by 6 bases, 7 bases remained unmatched. The CDR3 covers 18 residues. The DNA of the CDR3 is TGTGCCAGCAGTTTAGCCGGGACTAGCGGGGGGGCTTTCAATGAGCAGTTCTTC. It translates to CASSLAGTSGGAFNEQFF.

Worth noting for this clone: An end of the junction does not agree with germline; a read error may underlie this. V is TRBV5-1 and J is TRBJ1-1; D gene uncertain. This CDR3 region has 12 residues. The germline CDR1 and CDR2 sequences are SGHRS and YFSETQ. CDR3 sequence (DNA): TGTGCCAGCAGCCCCACGGGTACTGAAGCTTTCTTT. Amino acid sequence: CASSPTGTEAFF.

The J gene is TRBJ1-2, the V gene TRBV6-5; the D gene is possibly TRBD1 (6 bases). Germline CDR1 MNHEY, CDR2 SVGAGI. V was trimmed by 5 bases and J by 2 bases, leaving 15 bases between them. The CDR3 consists of 15 residues. The CDR3 DNA is TGTGCCAGCAGTGCCCACCGGGGACAAAACTATGGCTACACCTTC. Translated: CASSAHRGQNYGYTF.

The genes are TRBV1 and TRBJ2-1; the D segment call TRBD2 is taken from the table without a DNA check. TRBV1 is listed as a pseudogene. The CDR3 spans 16 residues. The CDR3 DNA reads as TGCACCAGCAGCCAACCTAGCGGGGGGGAACTTAATGAGCAGTTCTTC. This sequence encodes CTSSQPSGGELNEQFF.

This clone was counted a single time. This chain uses TRBV28 with TRBJ1-4; D remains ambiguous. V was cut by 10 bases and J by 8 bases, with 17 bases left in between. The CDR3 length is 13 residues. Germline V CDR1 and CDR2: MDHEN, SYDVKM. The CDR3 DNA sequence: TGTGCCACCGGAGGAATGGTTCGCGAAAAACTGTTTTTT. Its translation is CATGGMVREKLFF.

V and J are TRBV19 and TRBJ2-2, with TRBD1 as a possible D gene (6 bases). The CDR3 loop spans 16 amino acids. Trimming took off 4 bases at V and 0 bases at J, with 12 bases between the two ends. Germline CDR1 and CDR2: LNHDA and SQIVND (reference sequence). CDR3 region: CASSSLGGSNTGELFF. CDR3 in DNA: TGTGCCAGTAGTAGTCTTGGGGGCTCGAACACCGGGGAGCTGTTTTTT.

The chain carries TRBV5-1 and TRBJ2-7; TRBD1 matches at 10 bases. This CDR3 comprises 14 residues. J was trimmed by 7 bases and V by 3 bases; bases with no gene match: 7. The germline V gene has CDR1 SGHRS and CDR2 YFSETQ. The CDR3 loop is CASSSRQGAREQYF. The CDR3 nucleotides are TGCGCCAGCAGCTCCCGACAGGGGGCGCGGGAGCAGTACTTC.

V and J are TRBV14 and TRBJ2-7, with 7 bases lining up with TRBD1. V lost 4 bases to trimming and J lost 3 bases; unmatched junction nucleotides: 9. There are 15 residues in the CDR3. Germline V gene lookup returns CDR1 SGHDN and CDR2 FVKESK. The CDR3 nucleotides read TGTGCCAGCAGCCCTAGGCTCGGGACAGACTACGAGCAGTACTTC. Translated, it gives CASSPRLGTDYEQYF.

The chain has TRBV6-6 and TRBJ2-1; D gene uncertain. The V end lost 6 bases, the J end lost 6 bases, and 15 bases lay between the germline ends. The CDR3 consists of 14 residues. Germline values: CDR1 MNHNY, CDR2 SVGAGI (reference sequence). CDR3 coding DNA: TGTGCCAGCAGACGGGTGTATGAGGCCAATGAGCAGTTCTTC. Protein sequence: CASRRVYEANEQFF.

V is TRBV10-3 and J is TRBJ1-5; TRBD1 is a possible D gene (6 bases). Germline CDR1 reads ENHRY; CDR2 reads SYGVKD. V lost 4 bases and J 4 bases, leaving 8 bases between the germline ends. The CDR3 spans 13 residues. The CDR3 is CAISGTVNQPQHF. As DNA, the CDR3 is TGTGCCATCAGTGGGACAGTTAATCAGCCCCAGCATTTT.

The V gene is TRBV5-1, the J gene TRBJ1-4; D is undetermined. The CDR3 loop spans 17 amino acids. Per the germline V gene, CDR1 is SGHRS and CDR2 is YFSETQ. V lost 0 bases to trimming and J lost 0 bases, with 12 bases between them. CDR3 DNA: TGCGCCAGCAGCTTGGGTGAGGGTCGGGCAACTAATGAAAAACTGTTTTTT. Its translation: CASSLGEGRATNEKLFF.

The rearrangement joins TRBV5-6 to TRBJ1-4, with 8 bases that match TRBD1. The length of the CDR3 is 17 residues. V lost 4 bases and J lost 0; bases outside the gene matches: 8. Looked up from germline, CDR1 is SGHDT and CDR2 is YYEEEE. The CDR3 protein is CASSGGTGRATNEKLFF. The CDR3 nucleotides are TGTGCCAGCAGCGGCGGGACAGGAAGGGCAACTAATGAAAAACTGTTTTTT.

The chain combines TRBV11-2 with TRBJ1-5; D is ambiguous. Trimming stripped 1 base from V and 1 base from J, with 8 bases between. The V gene's germline CDR1 is SGHAT and CDR2 FQNNGV. The CDR3 runs to 15 residues. This chain's CDR3 is CASSLAGQSNQPQHF. The CDR3 DNA follows: TGTGCCAGCAGCTTAGCTGGGCAGAGCAATCAGCCCCAGCATTTT.

This chain joins TRBV5-5 and TRBJ1-1; D call uncertain. The V end lost 1 base, the J end lost 0 bases, and 7 bases lay between the germline ends. Germline-derived CDR1 and CDR2 are SGHKS and YYEKEE (reference sequence). This CDR3 spans 14 amino acids. The CDR3 protein is CASSLYSMNTEAFF. CDR3 DNA sequence: TGTGCCAGCAGCTTGTACTCGATGAACACTGAAGCTTTCTTT.

The chain has TRBV5-6 and TRBJ2-3, with D possibly TRBD1 on 5 matching bases. The V and J ends lost 5 bases and 2 bases respectively, with 18 bases between them. The CDR3 covers 16 residues. The V gene's germline CDR1 is SGHDT and CDR2 YYEEEE. CDR3 sequence reads: CASRMNTGPYTDTQYF. CDR3 in DNA: TGTGCCAGCAGGATGAATACAGGTCCCTACACAGATACGCAGTATTTT.

In DNA, the CDR3 is TGTGCCAGCAGCGTAGGAGGCAGGGGTCATACTGAAGCTTTCTTT. Amino acids: CASSVGGRGHTEAFF. The gene calls are TRBV9 and TRBJ1-1, with D possibly TRBD1 on 6 matching bases. Deletions cut 0 bases from V and 5 bases from J, with 14 bases between. Germline CDR1 SGDLS, CDR2 YYNGEE. The CDR3 loop spans 15 amino acids.

The chain joins TRBV9 to TRBJ2-7, with TRBD1 matching 9 bases. Germline V gene sequence: CDR1 SGDLS, CDR2 YYNGEE. The length of the CDR3 is 18 residues. Losses at the gene ends were 0 bases for V and 7 bases for J; bases not matched to a gene: 17. The CDR3 protein is CASSVAATHEQGAGEQYF. The DNA for the CDR3 is TGTGCCAGCAGCGTAGCGGCCACACATGAACAGGGGGCTGGGGAGCAGTACTTC.

The chain couples TRBV2 to TRBJ2-7, with a weak D call TRBD1 (6 bases). The germline V and J ends were trimmed by 10 bases and 4 bases, with 14 bases remaining between them. The length of the CDR3 is 12 residues. The germline gives CDR1 SNHLY, CDR2 FYNNEI. The CDR3 DNA is TGTGCCAATCGGGACACCTGGTACGAGCAGTACTTC. It is translated as CANRDTWYEQYF. Full variable domain (remainder filled in from reference TRBV2 and TRBJ2-7): EPEVTQTPSHQVTQMGQEVILRCVPISNHLYFYWYRQILGQKVEFLVSFYNNEISEKSEIFDDQFSVERPDGSNFTLKIRSTKLEDSAMYFCANRDTWYEQYFGPGTRLTVT.